The source of this TCR beta chain is a study of T cell responses to AZD1222 COVID-19 vaccine (dated by TCRdb to about 2021). Broadly, across the study: A total of about 230 trial participants underwent TCR sequencing, of whom around 200 received two doses of AZD1222 and roughly 25 received two doses of the MenACWY control vaccine. Trial participants were enrolled by age into subgroups of 18-55, 56-69 and 70-plus years, and roughly 150, 30 and 60 TCR-sequenced participants, respectively, were included in these subgroups.

The CDR3 regions of human TCRbeta chains were subjected to immunosequencing. In the source study's methods: Repertoire TCRs were matched against a reference library of SARS-CoV-2-specific TCRs generated with the MIRA antigen-specificity platform. Breadth was defined as the fraction of unique TCRs that were SARS-CoV-2-associated. Depth was defined as the fraction of total T cells that were SARS-CoV-2-associated. Using the MIRA data, each spike-specific TCR was mapped to the spike region that the TCR reacts to and placed in a CD4 or CD8 class. Log10-transformed breadth and depth values were compared by one-way ANOVA with Sidak's multiple comparisons tests. TCRdb obtained this table from immuneACCESS and retained in-frame rearrangements with V and J assigned. These tables miss some clones; where compared with another copy, unresolved V genes account for less than half of the shortfall, and the remainder is unexplained. That table gives V, J and clone size, and the DNA gave D and trimming. Counted in this sample were about 120,000 clones; roughly 91% of them appeared once. Approximately 5% of the sample rests with the top ten.

Reading the label with the study, this specimen's time point is: about 28 days (+/-7) after the second vaccine dose. Because spike-specific TCR depth and breadth did not differ between the two schedules, AZD1222 recipients who got a second dose at roughly 4 weeks were pooled with those who got a second dose at roughly 12 weeks. Samples from vaccinated people were obtained from the UK trials COV001 and COV002, which included a single-blind randomized controlled phase 2/3 trial of AZD1222 (ChAdOx1 nCoV-19) in healthy adults. For TCRbeta chain sequencing, PBMC samples were collected from trial participants at day 0 and at day 28 after the second dose. V loses 3 bases of germline sequence and J loses 5 bases, and the interval between the two ends is 6 bases. The germline V gene (reference sequence) supplies CDR1 LNHDA and CDR2 SQIVND. The CDR3, from cysteine to phenylalanine, totals 12 residues. CDR3 DNA is the only sequence kept; it has 36 bases, read in frame from the first base.

Overall results and qualifications from the work: Reportedly, almost half of the unique spike-specific TCRs recognized epitopes lying outside the regions that are mutated in the B.1.351 and B.1.1.7 variants. CD4 TCRs associated with the vaccine covered the entire spike protein, and the dominant responses were in regions 160-218 and 743-854. In the small 56-69-year group, the increase in depth fell short of significance, most likely because of low power. Because no day 14 peak-response samples were available, repertoires were characterized only after the peak T cell response. Only 5 to 7 AZD1222 recipients were SARS-CoV-2 seropositive at baseline, limiting conclusions about previously exposed vaccinees. Participants were mostly white British and included more females than males, and it was suggested by the authors that clonal diversity may have been underestimated. Spike-specific TCR breadth and depth rose significantly after two AZD1222 doses compared with day 0 and with MenACWY recipients.

Concerning this clone itself: Its antigen is currently not known. Base quality data are lacking; no much larger clone is found one base away.

In this chain, TRBV19 is recombined with TRBJ2-3; no confident D gene assignment can be made. This TCR came from an adult who received the AZD1222 COVID-19 vaccine. Sequences were derived from peripheral blood, sampled 28 days after the second AZD1222 dose. The CDR3 loop reads CASSIQKDTQYF. The DNA is TGTGCCAGTAGTATTCAGAAAGATACGCAGTATTTT.